A single sample gave rise to the 4 T cell receptor beta chains below, sequenced in a study of memory CD4+ T cells and cytomegalovirus serostatus (dated by TCRdb to about 2019). Single viable CD3+CD4+CD8-CD45RO+ cells were sorted as memory CD4+ T cells on a FACSAria II. Library prep was done by the immunoSEQ multiplex PCR assay. The table comes from immuneACCESS by way of TCRdb, which keeps in-frame sequences with V and J called. Part of the clones is missing from these tables; in studies checked, under half for an unresolved V gene and the rest for unknown reasons. This sample is represented by tens of thousands of clones; roughly 73% of them were singletons. The ten largest clones represent 0.61% of the sample. Material for sequencing was memory CD4+ T cells from blood. The receptors derive from an adult in good health and CMV-seronegative.

This clone was observed a single time. The chain carries TRBV5-4 and TRBJ2-7, with D perhaps assigned TRBD1 or TRBD2 (5 bases each). Germline assignment: CDR1 SGHNT and CDR2 YYREEE (reference sequence). With 6 bases removed from V and 6 bases from J, the gap between germline ends came to 16 bases. CDR3 length equals 13 residues. The CDR3 DNA sequence: TGTGCCAGCACCCCCGGGGACGGTAGCGAGCAGTACTTC. Its protein is CASTPGDGSEQYF.

This clone appeared a single time. CDR3 amino acids: CASSRGDRGSYNEQFF. For the CDR3, the DNA is TGTGCCAGCAGCCGGGGGGACAGGGGTTCCTACAATGAGCAGTTCTTC. The V call is TRBV7-9, the J call TRBJ2-1, with 10 bases lining up with TRBD1. Germline lookup yields CDR1 SEHNR and CDR2 FQNEAQ (reference sequence). V lost 5 bases, J lost 1 base, and 5 bases stayed unmatched. The CDR3 consists of 16 residues. Full variable domain (missing parts from reference TRBV7-9 and TRBJ2-1): DTGVSQNPRHKITKRGQNVTFRCDPISEHNRLYWYRQTLGQGPEFLTYFQNEAQLEKSRLLSDRFSAERPKGSFSTLEIQRTEQGDSAMYLCASSRGDRGSYNEQFFGPGTRLTVL.

The genes are TRBV30 and TRBJ2-7; D assignment may be TRBD1 or TRBD2 (5 bases each). There are 14 residues in the CDR3. Germline V gene data show CDR1 as GTSNPN and CDR2 as SVGIG (reference sequence). Trimming removed 0 bases from V and 2 bases from J, with 11 bases in between. For the CDR3, the DNA is TGTGCCTGGAGTGTCGGGACGGCAGCCTACGAGCAGTACTTC. Encoded protein: CAWSVGTAAYEQYF. Complete variable domain (other parts from reference TRBV30 and TRBJ2-7): SQTIHQWPATLVQPVGSPLSLECTVEGTSNPNLYWYRQAAGRGLQLLFYSVGIGQISSEVPQNLSASRPQDRQFILSSKKLLLSDSGFYLCAWSVGTAAYEQYFGPGTRLTVT.

In nucleotides, the CDR3 is TGTGCCAGCAGCCACGGACTAGCGGGGGAAGAGACCCAGTACTTC. This encodes CASSHGLAGEETQYF. The chain combines TRBV6-6 with TRBJ2-5, with 13 bases matching TRBD2. Germline CDR1 and CDR2: MNHNY and SVGAGI (reference sequence). With 6 bases clipped from V and 3 bases from J, the junction kept 4 bases outside the gene matches. The CDR3 totals 15 residues.